A selection of T cell receptor beta chains follows, all from one sample in a study of siplizumab effects on memory and regulatory T cells. Generated by immunoSEQ multiplex PCR, the TCRdb table keeps only in-frame clones and is missing some. The repertoire has 100,000 or so clones, roughly 90% of them found once; the top ten carry roughly 1.1%. Material: CD4+ T cells sorted from blood. The receptors come from a human donor in good health. CDR3s include the opening cysteine and the closing phenylalanine or tryptophan. The D gene is left open where the match is weak. Clone size, where shown, is once, few, many, or a class for clones that have expanded.

cdr3_aa	cdr3_nt	d_call	v_call	j_call	clone_size
CASSEGATNSNQPQHF	TGCGCCAGCAGTGAGGGTGCGACAAATAGCAATCAGCCCCAGCATTTT	-	TRBV10-1	TRBJ1-5	few
CASSLGTGGGRTEAFF	TGTGCCAGCAGTTTAGGTACAGGGGGCGGCCGCACTGAAGCTTTCTTT	TRBD1	TRBV28	TRBJ1-1	-
CASSAHVRGNEQFF	TGTGCCAGCAGTGCCCATGTAAGGGGCAATGAGCAGTTCTTC	-	TRBV6-1	TRBJ2-1	-
CASSLDSYNEQFF	TGTGCCAGCTCGCTGGACAGTTACAATGAGCAGTTCTTC	-	TRBV18	TRBJ2-1	-
CASSPTTGGQVSGNTIYF	TGTGCCAGCTCGCCTACGACAGGGGGACAAGTCTCTGGAAACACCATATATTTT	TRBD1	TRBV18	TRBJ1-3	-
CASSLDKQALMSSYNEQFF	TGTGCCAGCAGTTTAGATAAACAGGCGTTGATGAGCTCCTACAATGAGCAGTTCTTC	-	TRBV28	TRBJ2-1	once
CASSPRTVGEGWQETQYF	TGTGCCAGCAGTCCTAGGACAGTTGGGGAGGGATGGCAAGAGACCCAGTACTTC	-	TRBV27	TRBJ2-5	-
CAWSSGGGGTGELFF	TGTGCCTGGAGCTCGGGGGGCGGGGGCACCGGGGAGCTGTTTTTT	-	TRBV30	TRBJ2-2	-
CASSEIAGRTSGGAFF	TGTGCCAGCAGTGAAATCGCGGGACGCACCTCGGGAGGAGCTTTCTTT	-	TRBV6-1	TRBJ1-1	-
CASSIPGPRFGELFF	TGTGCCAGCAGCATACCCGGACCCCGCTTCGGGGAGCTGTTTTTT	-	TRBV7-9	TRBJ2-2	-